This T cell receptor (beta chain) was recovered during a study of T cells in Graves' hyperthyroidism and ophthalmopathy. The source material, RNA transcripts, was used to amplify TCR beta CDR3 regions. In the first-round RT-PCR of the TCR CDR3, the HTBI primer set was used. TCRdb re-derived calls from the multiplex PCR reads in MiXCR, one entry per CDR3 protein. This sample has hundreds of thousands of distinct CDR3 sequences; over 15% occur once, and the top ten carry approximately 57%. Study-wide results and limits: In the blood, most expanded thyroid clonotypes above 0.001 appeared as well.

This clonotype was recorded many times. Antigen: not known. V lost 1 base and J 6 bases, leaving 7 bases between the germline ends. Germline-derived CDR1 and CDR2 are LGHDT and YNNKEL (reference sequence). This CDR3 has 13 amino acids. Sample: blood. The source is a woman aged 55-69 years with Graves' ophthalmopathy. V and J are TRBV3-1 and TRBJ1-5; D gene ambiguous. DNA for the CDR3: TGTGCCAGCAGCCAAGCCTCCTTTCAGCCCCAGCATTTT. Residues: CASSQASFQPQHF.